This entry is about one T cell receptor beta chain. The antigen is undetermined. CDR1 and CDR2 (germline): SGHRS, YFSETQ. The CDR3 contains 15 residues. V was pared by 3 bases and J by 0 bases, with 12 bases between. The record originates from a study of cytomegalovirus exposure and HLA in healthy donors. This PCR relied on a set of 60 Vbeta primers and 13 Jbeta primers. Measured with immunoSEQ multiplex PCR; TCRdb has only the in-frame clones, and not every one. The sample holds around 150,000 clones, roughly 79% seen once. Study-wide results and limits: The later analysis indicated that the majority of CMV-associated TCR beta chains appeared HLA-restricted. Sequencing depth across donors, presence/absence analyses assumed, was roughly uniform. Per a later analysis, HLA-associated TCR beta chains showed more clonal expansion than other, equally common TCR beta chains.

Sequencing was performed on PBMCs. This chain uses TRBV5-1 with TRBJ2-5; D is possibly TRBD1 (6 bases). This receptor was obtained from a woman between 45 and 60 years old in good health and CMV-seronegative. The DNA of the CDR3 is TGCGCCAGCAGCTCTGGACAGACGTACCAAGAGACCCAGTACTTC. Translated, it gives CASSSGQTYQETQYF.